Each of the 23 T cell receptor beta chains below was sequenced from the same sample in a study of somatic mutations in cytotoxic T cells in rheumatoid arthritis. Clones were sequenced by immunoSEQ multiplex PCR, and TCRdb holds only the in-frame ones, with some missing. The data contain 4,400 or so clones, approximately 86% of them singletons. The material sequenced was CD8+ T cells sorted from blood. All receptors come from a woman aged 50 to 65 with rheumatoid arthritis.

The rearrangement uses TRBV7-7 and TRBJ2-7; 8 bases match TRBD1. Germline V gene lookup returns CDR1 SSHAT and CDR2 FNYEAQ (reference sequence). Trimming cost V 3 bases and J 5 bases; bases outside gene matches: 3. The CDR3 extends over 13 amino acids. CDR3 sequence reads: CASSLTGDHEQYF. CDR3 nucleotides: TGTGCCAGCAGCTTGACAGGGGACCACGAGCAGTACTTC.

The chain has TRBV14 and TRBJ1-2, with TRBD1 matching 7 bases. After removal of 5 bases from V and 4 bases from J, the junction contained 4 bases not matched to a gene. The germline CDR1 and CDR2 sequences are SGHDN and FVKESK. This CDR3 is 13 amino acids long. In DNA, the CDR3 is TGTGCCAGCAGCACCGACAGGGTCTATGGCTACACCTTC. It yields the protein CASSTDRVYGYTF.

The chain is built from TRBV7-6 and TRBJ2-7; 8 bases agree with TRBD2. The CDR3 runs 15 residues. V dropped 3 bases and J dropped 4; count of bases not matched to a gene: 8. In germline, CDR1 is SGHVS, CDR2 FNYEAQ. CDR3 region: CASSFGSGGLYEQYF. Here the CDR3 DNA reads TGTGCCAGCAGCTTTGGATCGGGAGGGTTGTACGAGCAGTACTTC.

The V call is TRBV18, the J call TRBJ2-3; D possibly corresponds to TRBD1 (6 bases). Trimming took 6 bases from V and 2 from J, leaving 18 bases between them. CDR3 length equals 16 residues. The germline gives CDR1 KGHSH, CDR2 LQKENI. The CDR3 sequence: CASSPGQRHYTDTQYF. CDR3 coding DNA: TGTGCCAGCTCCCCTGGACAGAGACACTACACAGATACGCAGTATTTT.

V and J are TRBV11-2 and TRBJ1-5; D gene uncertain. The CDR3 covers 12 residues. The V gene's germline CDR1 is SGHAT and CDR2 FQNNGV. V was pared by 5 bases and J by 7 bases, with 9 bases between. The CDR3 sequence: CASSNNGQPQHF. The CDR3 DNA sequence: TGTGCCAGCAGCAACAACGGGCAGCCCCAGCATTTT.

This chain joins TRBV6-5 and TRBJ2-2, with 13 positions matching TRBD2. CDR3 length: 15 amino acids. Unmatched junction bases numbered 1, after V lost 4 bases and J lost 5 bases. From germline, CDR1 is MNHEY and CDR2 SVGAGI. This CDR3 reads CASSLGLAGTGELFF. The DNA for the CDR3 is TGTGCCAGCAGTTTGGGACTAGCGGGGACCGGGGAGCTGTTTTTT.

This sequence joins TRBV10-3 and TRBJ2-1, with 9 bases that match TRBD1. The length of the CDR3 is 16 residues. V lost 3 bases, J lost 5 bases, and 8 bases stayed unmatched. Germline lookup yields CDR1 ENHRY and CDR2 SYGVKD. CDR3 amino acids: CAISDVGRDRDNEQFF. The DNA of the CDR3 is TGTGCCATCAGTGACGTGGGGCGGGACAGGGACAATGAGCAGTTCTTC.

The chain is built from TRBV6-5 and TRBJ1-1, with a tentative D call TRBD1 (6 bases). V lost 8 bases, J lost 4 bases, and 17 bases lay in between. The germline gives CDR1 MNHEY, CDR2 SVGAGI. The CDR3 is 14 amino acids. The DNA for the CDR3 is TGTGCCAGCGGTAAGACAGGATTCGGCACTGAAGCTTTCTTT. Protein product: CASGKTGFGTEAFF.

The CDR3 DNA follows: TGTGCCAGTACCGGGACAGGGGACGGCTACACCTTC. Its translation: CASTGTGDGYTF. The chain uses TRBV19 and TRBJ1-2; the match to TRBD1 covers 10 bases. CDR3 size: 12 residues. Germline V gene data show CDR1 as LNHDA and CDR2 as SQIVND (reference sequence). Trimming removed 7 bases from V and 8 bases from J; junction bases left unmatched: 4.

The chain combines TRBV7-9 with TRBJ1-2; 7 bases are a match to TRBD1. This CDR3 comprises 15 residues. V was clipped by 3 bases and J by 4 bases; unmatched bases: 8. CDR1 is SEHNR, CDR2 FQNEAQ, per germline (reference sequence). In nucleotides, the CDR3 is TGTGCCAGCAGCTTGACAGGGCAGGACGGCTATGGCTACACCTTC. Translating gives CASSLTGQDGYGYTF.

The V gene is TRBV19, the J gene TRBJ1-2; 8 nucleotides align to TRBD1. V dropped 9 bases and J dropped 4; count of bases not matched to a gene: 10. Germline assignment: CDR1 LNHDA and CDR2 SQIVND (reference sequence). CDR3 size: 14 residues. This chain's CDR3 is CASHWTGRVYGYTF. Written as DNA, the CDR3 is TGTGCCAGCCATTGGACAGGGAGGGTCTATGGCTACACCTTC. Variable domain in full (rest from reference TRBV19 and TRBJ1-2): DGGITQSPKYLFRKEGQNVTLSCEQNLNHDAMYWYRQDPGQGLRLIYYSQIVNDFQKGDIAEGYSVSREKKESFPLTVTSAQKNPTAFYLCASHWTGRVYGYTFGSGTRLTVV.

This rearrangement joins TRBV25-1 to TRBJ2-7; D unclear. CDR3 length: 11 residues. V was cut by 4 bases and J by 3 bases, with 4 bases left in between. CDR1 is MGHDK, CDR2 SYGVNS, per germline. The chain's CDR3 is CASSVGYEQYF. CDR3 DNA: TGTGCCAGCAGTGTCGGCTACGAGCAGTACTTC.

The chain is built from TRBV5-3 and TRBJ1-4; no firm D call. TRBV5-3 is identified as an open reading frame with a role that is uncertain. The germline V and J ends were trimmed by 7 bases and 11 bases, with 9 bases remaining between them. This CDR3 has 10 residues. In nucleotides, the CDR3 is TGTGCCAGAGTTTGGGCTAAACTGTTTTTT. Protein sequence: CARVWAKLFF.

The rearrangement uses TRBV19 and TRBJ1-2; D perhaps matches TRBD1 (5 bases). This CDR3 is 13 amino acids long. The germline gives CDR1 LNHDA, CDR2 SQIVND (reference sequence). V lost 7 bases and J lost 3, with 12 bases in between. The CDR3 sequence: CASMGGTHYGYTF. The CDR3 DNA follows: TGTGCCAGTATGGGGGGAACCCACTATGGCTACACCTTC. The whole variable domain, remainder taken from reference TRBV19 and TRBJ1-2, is DGGITQSPKYLFRKEGQNVTLSCEQNLNHDAMYWYRQDPGQGLRLIYYSQIVNDFQKGDIAEGYSVSREKKESFPLTVTSAQKNPTAFYLCASMGGTHYGYTFGSGTRLTVV.

Here the CDR3 reads CASSLDWAGAEAFF. The CDR3 coding sequence is TGTGCCAGCAGCTTAGATTGGGCAGGGGCTGAAGCTTTCTTT. J is TRBJ1-1 and V is TRBV11-2; tentative D call: TRBD1 (6 bases). V was trimmed by 0 bases and J by 6 bases, leaving 11 bases between them. Germline CDR1 SGHAT, CDR2 FQNNGV. The CDR3 runs to 14 residues. The variable domain in full, completed from reference TRBV11-2 and TRBJ1-1, reads EAGVAQSPRYKIIEKRQSVAFWCNPISGHATLYWYQQILGQGPKLLIQFQNNGVVDDSQLPKDRFSAERLKGVDSTLKIQPAKLEDSAVYLCASSLDWAGAEAFFGQGTRLTVV.

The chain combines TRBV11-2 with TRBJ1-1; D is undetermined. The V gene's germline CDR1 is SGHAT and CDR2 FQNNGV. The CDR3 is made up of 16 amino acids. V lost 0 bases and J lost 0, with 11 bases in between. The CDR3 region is CASSLDFWQMNTEAFF. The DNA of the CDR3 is TGTGCCAGCAGCTTAGATTTTTGGCAGATGAACACTGAAGCTTTCTTT.

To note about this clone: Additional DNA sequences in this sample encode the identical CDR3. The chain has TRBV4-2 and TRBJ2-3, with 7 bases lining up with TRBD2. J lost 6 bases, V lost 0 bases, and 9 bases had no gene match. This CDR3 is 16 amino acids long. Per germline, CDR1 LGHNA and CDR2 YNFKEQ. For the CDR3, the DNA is TGTGCCAGCAGCCAAGAGTACGGGGGGTACACGGATACGCAGTATTTT. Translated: CASSQEYGGYTDTQYF.

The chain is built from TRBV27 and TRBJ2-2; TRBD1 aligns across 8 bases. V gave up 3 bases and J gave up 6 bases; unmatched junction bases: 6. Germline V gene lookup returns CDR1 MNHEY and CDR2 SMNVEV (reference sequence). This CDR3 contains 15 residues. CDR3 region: CASSFGQGSAGELFF. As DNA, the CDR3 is TGTGCCAGCAGTTTCGGACAGGGAAGCGCCGGGGAGCTGTTTTTT.

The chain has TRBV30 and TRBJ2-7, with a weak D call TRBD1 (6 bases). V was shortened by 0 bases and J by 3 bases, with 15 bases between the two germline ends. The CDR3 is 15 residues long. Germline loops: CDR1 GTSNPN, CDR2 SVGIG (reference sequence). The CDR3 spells CAWSVRDTRLYEQYF. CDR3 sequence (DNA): TGTGCCTGGAGTGTAAGGGACACCAGACTCTACGAGCAGTACTTC.

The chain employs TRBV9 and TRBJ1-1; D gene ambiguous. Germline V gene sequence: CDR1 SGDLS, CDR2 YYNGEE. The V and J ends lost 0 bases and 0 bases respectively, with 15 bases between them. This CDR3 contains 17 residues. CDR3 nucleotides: TGTGCCAGCAGCGTAGGGGCCCCAATTGGAATGAACACTGAAGCTTTCTTT. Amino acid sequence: CASSVGAPIGMNTEAFF.

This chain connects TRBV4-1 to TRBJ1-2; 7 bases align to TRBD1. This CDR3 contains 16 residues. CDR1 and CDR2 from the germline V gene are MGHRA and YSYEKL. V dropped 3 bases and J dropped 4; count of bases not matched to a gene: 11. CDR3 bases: TGCGCCAGCAGCCACCAACCGACAGGGACGACCTATGGCTACACCTTC. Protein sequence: CASSHQPTGTTYGYTF.

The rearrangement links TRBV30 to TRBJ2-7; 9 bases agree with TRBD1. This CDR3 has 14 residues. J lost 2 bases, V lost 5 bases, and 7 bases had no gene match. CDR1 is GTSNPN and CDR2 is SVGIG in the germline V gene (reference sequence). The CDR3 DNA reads TGTGCCTGGGGAACCGGGACAGGGACCTACGAGCAGTACTTC. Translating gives CAWGTGTGTYEQYF.

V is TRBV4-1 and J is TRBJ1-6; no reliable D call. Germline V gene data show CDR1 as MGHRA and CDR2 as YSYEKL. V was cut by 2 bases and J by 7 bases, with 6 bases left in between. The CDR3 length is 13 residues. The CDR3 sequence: CASSQQANSPLHF. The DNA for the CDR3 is TGCGCCAGCAGCCAACAGGCCAATTCACCCCTCCACTTT.